This T cell receptor beta chain comes out of a study of PD-1 blockade in classical Hodgkin lymphoma. No patient escaped relapse after autologous stem cell transplantation, and brentuximab vedotin exposure varied. Best responses included complete response and partial response; otherwise, the best response was progressive disease. Study-level points and caveats: CD4+ TCR diversity, unlike CD8+, rose significantly by C4D1. Exclusion removed patients who began nivolumab under 1 year after ASCT. Relapsed/refractory patients reportedly had the lowest baseline TCR diversity, below newly diagnosed patients, who were below healthy donors.

Using immunoSEQ multiplex PCR, the repertoire was profiled, and TCRdb retains in-frame clones only, with some absent. The sample lists roughly 55,000 clones, roughly 80% occurring once. To note about this clone: Its antigen is undetermined.

The CDR3 totals 18 residues. V lost 0 bases and J 1 base, leaving 15 bases between the germline ends. CDR1 SEHNR and CDR2 FQNEAQ come from the germline V gene (reference sequence). The source of this sequence is a human donor with classical Hodgkin lymphoma. Sequencing was performed on peripheral blood mononuclear cells (PBMCs), taken at baseline. The V gene is TRBV7-9, the J gene TRBJ2-2; D is perhaps TRBD1 (5 bases). For the CDR3, the DNA is TGTGCCAGCAGCTTAGCCTCGGCAGGGTCCGAGAACACCGGGGAGCTGTTTTTT. It encodes CASSLASAGSENTGELFF.